This T cell receptor beta chain appears in the sequencing data of a study of T cell responses to AZD1222 COVID-19 vaccine. Germline values: CDR1 SGHRS, CDR2 YFSETQ. CDR3 size: 16 residues. The V end lost 0 bases, the J end lost 2 bases, and 12 bases lay between the germline ends. The data were produced by immunoSEQ multiplex PCR, yet TCRdb's version contains in-frame clones alone and is incomplete. The table shows nearly 95,000 clones, with 85% to 90% occurring only once. Concerning this clone itself: Its antigen is currently unknown.

Regarding the study as a whole: As reported, nearly half of all spike-specific TCRs target variant regions that are unmutated.

Sequenced material: peripheral blood, taken 28 days after the second AZD1222 dose. This clonotype was obtained from an adult who received the AZD1222 COVID-19 vaccine. This chain connects TRBV5-1 to TRBJ2-1; D call uncertain. This CDR3 is CASSLAMVLTYNEQFF. For the CDR3, the DNA is TGCGCCAGCAGCTTGGCCATGGTCCTAACCTACAATGAGCAGTTCTTC.